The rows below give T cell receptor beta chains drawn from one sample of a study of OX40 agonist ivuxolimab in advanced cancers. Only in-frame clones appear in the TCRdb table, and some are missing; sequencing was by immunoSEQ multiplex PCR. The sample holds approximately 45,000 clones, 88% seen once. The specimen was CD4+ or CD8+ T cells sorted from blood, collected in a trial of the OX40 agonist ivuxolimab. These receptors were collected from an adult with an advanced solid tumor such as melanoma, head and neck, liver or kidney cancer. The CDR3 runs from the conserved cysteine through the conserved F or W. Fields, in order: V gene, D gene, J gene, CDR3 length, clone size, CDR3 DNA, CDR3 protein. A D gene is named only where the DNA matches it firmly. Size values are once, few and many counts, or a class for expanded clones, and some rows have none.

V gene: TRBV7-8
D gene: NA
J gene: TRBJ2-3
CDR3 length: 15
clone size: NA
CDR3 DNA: TGTGCCAGCAGCTTAGGACGGACTAGCACAGATACGCAGTATTTT
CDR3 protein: CASSLGRTSTDTQYF

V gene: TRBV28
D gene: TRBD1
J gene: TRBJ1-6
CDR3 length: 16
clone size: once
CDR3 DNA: TGTGCCAGCAGTCTCCGGTACGACAGGGGAGGGCCACCCCTCCACTTT
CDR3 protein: CASSLRYDRGGPPLHF

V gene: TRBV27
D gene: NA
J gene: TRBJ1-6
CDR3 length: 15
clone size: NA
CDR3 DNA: TGTGCCAGCAGTTTTTCAGGGCCCGATAATTCACCCCTCCACTTT
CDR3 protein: CASSFSGPDNSPLHF

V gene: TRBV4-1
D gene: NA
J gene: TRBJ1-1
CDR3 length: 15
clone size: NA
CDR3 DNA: TGCGCCAGCAGCCAAGATTGGGTAATGAACACTGAAGCTTTCTTT
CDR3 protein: CASSQDWVMNTEAFF

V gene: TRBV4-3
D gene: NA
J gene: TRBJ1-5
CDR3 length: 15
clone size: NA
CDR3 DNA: TGCGCCAGCAGCCAAGACAGGGTGAGCAATCAGCCCCAGCATTTT
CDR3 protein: CASSQDRVSNQPQHF

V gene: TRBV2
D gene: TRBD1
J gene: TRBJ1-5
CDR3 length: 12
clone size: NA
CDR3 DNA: TGTGCCAGGGGGACAGACAATCAGCCCCAGCATTTT
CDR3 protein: CARGTDNQPQHF

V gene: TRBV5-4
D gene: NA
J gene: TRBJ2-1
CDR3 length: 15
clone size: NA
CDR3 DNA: TGTGCCAGCAGCGGCGATAGGGAGGGGGCCGGTGAGCAGTTCTTC
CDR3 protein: CASSGDREGAGEQFF

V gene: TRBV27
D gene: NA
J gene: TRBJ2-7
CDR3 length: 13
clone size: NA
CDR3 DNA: TGTGCCAGCAGTTCGGGGACCTATTCCCTTTTGTACTTC
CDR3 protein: CASSSGTYSLLYF

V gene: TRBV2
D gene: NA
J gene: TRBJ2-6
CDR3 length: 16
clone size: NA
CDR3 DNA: TGTGCCAGCACTGAAGGTGTGTTCTCTGGGGCCAACGTCCTGACTTTC
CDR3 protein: CASTEGVFSGANVLTF

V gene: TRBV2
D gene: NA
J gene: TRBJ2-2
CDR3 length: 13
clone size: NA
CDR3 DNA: TGTGCCAGCTTGGGGCAGGCTAAGGGGGAGCTGTTTTTT
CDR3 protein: CASLGQAKGELFF

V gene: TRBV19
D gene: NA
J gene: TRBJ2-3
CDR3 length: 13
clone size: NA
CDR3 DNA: TGTGCCAGTATGGCTAGCTCGGGAGATACGCAGTATTTT
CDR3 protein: CASMASSGDTQYF

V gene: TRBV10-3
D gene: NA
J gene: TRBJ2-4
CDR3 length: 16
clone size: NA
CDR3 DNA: TGTGCCATCAGTGAAGGGTCAGGGCGGGTCGGAAACATTCAGTACTTC
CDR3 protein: CAISEGSGRVGNIQYF

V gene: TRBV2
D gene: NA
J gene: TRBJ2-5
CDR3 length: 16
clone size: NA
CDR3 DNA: TGTGCCAGCAGTGAAGCGCCCGCCAGGGCGGAAGAGACCCAGTACTTC
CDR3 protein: CASSEAPARAEETQYF

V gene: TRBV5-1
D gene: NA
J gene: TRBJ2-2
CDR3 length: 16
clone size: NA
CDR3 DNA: TGCGCCAGCAGCTTTCCGGGTCCCCAGGGGACCGGGGAGCTGTTTTTT
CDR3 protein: CASSFPGPQGTGELFF

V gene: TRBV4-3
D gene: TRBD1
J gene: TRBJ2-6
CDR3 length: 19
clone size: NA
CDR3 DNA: TGCGCCAGCAGCCAAGATCCCGGGACAGGGGGATTGGGGGCCAACGTCCTGACTTTC
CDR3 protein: CASSQDPGTGGLGANVLTF

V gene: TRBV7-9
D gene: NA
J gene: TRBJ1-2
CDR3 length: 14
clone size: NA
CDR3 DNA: TGTGCCAGCAGCTTAGTAGGGGAGGGCTATGGCTACACCTTC
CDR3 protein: CASSLVGEGYGYTF

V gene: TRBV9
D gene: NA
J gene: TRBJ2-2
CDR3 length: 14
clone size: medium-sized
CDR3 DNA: TGTGCCAGCAGCTTGAGGGGGGACACCGGGGAGCTGTTTTTT
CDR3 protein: CASSLRGDTGELFF

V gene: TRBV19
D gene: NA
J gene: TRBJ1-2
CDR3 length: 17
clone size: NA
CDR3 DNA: TGTGCCAGTAGTACCGCCGGCTTAACGGGAGGAGACTATGGCTACACCTTC
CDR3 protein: CASSTAGLTGGDYGYTF

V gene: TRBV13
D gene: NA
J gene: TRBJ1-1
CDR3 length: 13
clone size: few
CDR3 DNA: TGTGCCAGCAGCCCCCGACACAGCACTGAAGCTTTCTTT
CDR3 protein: CASSPRHSTEAFF

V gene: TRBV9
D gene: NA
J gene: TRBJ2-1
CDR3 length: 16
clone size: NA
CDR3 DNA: TGTGCCAGCAGCGTAGGCCCCAGGGTCTCCTACAATGAGCAGTTCTTC
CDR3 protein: CASSVGPRVSYNEQFF

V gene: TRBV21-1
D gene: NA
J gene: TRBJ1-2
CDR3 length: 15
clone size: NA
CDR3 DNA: TGTGCCAGCAGCAATGGATATGGGACTTTCTATGGCTACACCTTC
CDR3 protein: CASSNGYGTFYGYTF

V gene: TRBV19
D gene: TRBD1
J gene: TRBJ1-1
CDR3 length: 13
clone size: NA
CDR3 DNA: TGTGCCAGTCGGTCAGGGGGCATGACTGAAGCTTTCTTT
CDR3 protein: CASRSGGMTEAFF

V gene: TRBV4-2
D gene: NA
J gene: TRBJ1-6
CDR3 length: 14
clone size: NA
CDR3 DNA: TGTGCCAGCGGGGGGGCGGATGATAATTCACCCCTCCACTTT
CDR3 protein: CASGGADDNSPLHF

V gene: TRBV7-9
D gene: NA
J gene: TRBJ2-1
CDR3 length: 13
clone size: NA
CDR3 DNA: TGTGCCAGCAGCTTATTTGAGTACAATGAGCAGTTCTTC
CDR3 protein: CASSLFEYNEQFF

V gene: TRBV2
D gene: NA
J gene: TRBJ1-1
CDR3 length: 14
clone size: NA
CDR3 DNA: TGTGCCATCATTAAGGGGGGGCCGGTCACTGAAGCTTTCTTT
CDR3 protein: CAIIKGGPVTEAFF

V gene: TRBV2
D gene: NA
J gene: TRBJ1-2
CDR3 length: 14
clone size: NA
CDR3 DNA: TGTGCCAGCAGTGATTGGCAAGGGAGTGGGGGCTACACCTTC
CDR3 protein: CASSDWQGSGGYTF

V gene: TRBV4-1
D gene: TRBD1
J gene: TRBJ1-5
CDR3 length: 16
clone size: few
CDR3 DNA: TGCGCCAGCAGCCTAGAACCGGGACAGGGTTATCAGCCCCAGCATTTT
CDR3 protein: CASSLEPGQGYQPQHF

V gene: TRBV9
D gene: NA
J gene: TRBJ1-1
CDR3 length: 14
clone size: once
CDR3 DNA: TGTGCCAGCAGCGCGGGATTTGGAAACACTGAAGCTTTCTTT
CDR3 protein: CASSAGFGNTEAFF

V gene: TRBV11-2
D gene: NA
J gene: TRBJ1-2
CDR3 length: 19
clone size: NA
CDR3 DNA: TGTGCCAGCAGCTTAGATCACGGGCCCTCGGGCAGGGGATCAGGTGGCTACACCTTC
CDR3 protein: CASSLDHGPSGRGSGGYTF

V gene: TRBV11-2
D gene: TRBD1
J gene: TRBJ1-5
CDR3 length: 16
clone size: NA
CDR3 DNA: TGTGCCAGCAGCTCACGGACAGGGCAGGGCAATCAGCCCCAGCATTTT
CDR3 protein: CASSSRTGQGNQPQHF

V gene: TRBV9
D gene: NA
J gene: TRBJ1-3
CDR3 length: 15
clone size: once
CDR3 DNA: TGTGCCAGCAGCCTGGGGGGGATCTCTGGAAACACCATATATTTT
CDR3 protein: CASSLGGISGNTIYF

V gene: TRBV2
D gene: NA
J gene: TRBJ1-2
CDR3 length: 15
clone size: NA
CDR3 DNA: TGTGCCAGCAGTGAGTCCTCAGGAAGGGAGGCTGGCTACACCTTC
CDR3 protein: CASSESSGREAGYTF

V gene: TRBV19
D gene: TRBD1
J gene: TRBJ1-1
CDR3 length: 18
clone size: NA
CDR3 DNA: TGTGCCAGTAGTATAGATCGGGACAGGGGAGAGGGGGACACTGAAGCTTTCTTT
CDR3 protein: CASSIDRDRGEGDTEAFF

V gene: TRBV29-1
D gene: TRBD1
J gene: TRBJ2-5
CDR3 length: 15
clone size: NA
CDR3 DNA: TGCAGCGTTGAAGATCTTCCAGGGGGCGAGGAGACCCAGTACTTC
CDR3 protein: CSVEDLPGGEETQYF

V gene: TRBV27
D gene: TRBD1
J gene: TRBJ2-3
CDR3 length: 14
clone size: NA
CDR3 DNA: TGTGCCAGCACCCAGGGGACAGGGCCGGATACGCAGTATTTT
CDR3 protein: CASTQGTGPDTQYF

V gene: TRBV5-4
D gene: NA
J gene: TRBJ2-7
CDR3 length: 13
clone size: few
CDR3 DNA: TGTGCCAGCAGCTTAAAGGGGCCCTACGAGCAGTACTTC
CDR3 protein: CASSLKGPYEQYF

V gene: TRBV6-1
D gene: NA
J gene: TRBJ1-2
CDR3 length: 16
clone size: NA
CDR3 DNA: TGTGCCAGCAGTGGTCATGTGGGATTGACTAACTATGGCTACACCTTC
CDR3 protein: CASSGHVGLTNYGYTF

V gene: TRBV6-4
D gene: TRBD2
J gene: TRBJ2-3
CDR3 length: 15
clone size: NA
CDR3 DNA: TGTGCCAGCAGTGTGAGCGGGGGCACCGCAGATACGCAGTATTTT
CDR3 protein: CASSVSGGTADTQYF

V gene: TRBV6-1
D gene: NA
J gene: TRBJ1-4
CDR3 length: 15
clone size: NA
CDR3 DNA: TGTGCCAGCAGTGAATCGTGGGGGATGAGTGAAAAACTGTTTTTT
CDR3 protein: CASSESWGMSEKLFF

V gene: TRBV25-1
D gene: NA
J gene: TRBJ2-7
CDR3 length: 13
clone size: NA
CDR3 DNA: TGTGCCTCAACGGGACCCGGTGGAAACGAGCAGTACTTC
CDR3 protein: CASTGPGGNEQYF

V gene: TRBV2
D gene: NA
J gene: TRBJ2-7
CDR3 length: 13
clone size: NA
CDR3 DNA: TGTGCCAGCAGTGAGGTGGGGACTTACGAGCAGTACTTC
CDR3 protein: CASSEVGTYEQYF

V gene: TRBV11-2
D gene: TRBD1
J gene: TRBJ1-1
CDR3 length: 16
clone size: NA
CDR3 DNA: TGTGCCAGCAGCTCTCGACAGGGCCTAATGAACACTGAAGCTTTCTTT
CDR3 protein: CASSSRQGLMNTEAFF

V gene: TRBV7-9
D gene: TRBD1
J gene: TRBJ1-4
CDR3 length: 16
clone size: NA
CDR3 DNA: TGTGCCAGCAGCTCCCTTCCGGGACAGGGAAATGAAAAACTGTTTTTT
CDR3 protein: CASSSLPGQGNEKLFF

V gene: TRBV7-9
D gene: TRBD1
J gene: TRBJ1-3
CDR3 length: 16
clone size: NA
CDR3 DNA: TGTGCCAGCAGCTCCACAGGGGCCGCCTCTGGAAACACCATATATTTT
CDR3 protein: CASSSTGAASGNTIYF

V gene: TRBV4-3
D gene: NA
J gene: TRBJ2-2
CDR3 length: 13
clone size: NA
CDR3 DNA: TGCGCCAGCAGCCAACCTTTTGACGGGGAGCTGTTTTTT
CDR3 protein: CASSQPFDGELFF

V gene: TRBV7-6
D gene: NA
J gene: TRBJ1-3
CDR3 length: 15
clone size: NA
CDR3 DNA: TGTGCCAGCAGTCCGTCTGCAACATCTGGAAACACCATATATTTT
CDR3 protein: CASSPSATSGNTIYF

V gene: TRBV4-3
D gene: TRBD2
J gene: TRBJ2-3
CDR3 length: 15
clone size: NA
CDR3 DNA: TGCGCCAGCAGCCAACGAGCGGGGGGGAGGGATACGCAGTATTTT
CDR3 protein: CASSQRAGGRDTQYF

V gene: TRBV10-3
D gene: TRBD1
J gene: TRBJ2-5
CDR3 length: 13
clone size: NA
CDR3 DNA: TGTGCCATCAGTGAGGAGGGGGCGGAGACCCAGTACTTC
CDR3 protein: CAISEEGAETQYF

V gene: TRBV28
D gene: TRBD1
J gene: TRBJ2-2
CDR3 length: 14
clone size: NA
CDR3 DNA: TGTGCCAGTTGCCGGGACAGGGCGCACGGGGAGCTGTTTTTT
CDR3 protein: CASCRDRAHGELFF

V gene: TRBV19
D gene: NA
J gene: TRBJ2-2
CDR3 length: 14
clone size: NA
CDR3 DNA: TGTGCCAGTAGTACAGGGCGGTACACCGGGGAGCTGTTTTTT
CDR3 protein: CASSTGRYTGELFF

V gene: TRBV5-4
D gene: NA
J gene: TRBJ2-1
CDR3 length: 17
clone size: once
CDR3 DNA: TGTGCCAGCAGCTTGGATTCTGGGGGTGGCTTCTACAATGAGCAGTTCTTC
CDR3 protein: CASSLDSGGGFYNEQFF

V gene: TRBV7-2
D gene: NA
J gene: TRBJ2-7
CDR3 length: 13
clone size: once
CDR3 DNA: TGTGCCAGCAGTCGGGGGACGGTGGGCGAGCAGTACTTC
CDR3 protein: CASSRGTVGEQYF

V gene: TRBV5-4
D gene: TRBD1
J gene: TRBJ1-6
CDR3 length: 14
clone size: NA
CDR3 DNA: TGTGCCAGCAGCTTGGGAGGGACAGATTCACCCCTCCACTTT
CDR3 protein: CASSLGGTDSPLHF

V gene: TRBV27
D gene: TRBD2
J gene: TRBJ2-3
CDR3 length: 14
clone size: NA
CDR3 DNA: TGTGCCAGCAACCAACTAGCGGGAACAGATACGCAGTATTTT
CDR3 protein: CASNQLAGTDTQYF

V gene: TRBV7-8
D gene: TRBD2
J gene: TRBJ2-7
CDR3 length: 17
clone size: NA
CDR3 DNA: TGTGCCAGCAGCTTAGTGCCAGGACTAGCGGGGGGCGCCGAGCAGTACTTC
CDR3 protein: CASSLVPGLAGGAEQYF